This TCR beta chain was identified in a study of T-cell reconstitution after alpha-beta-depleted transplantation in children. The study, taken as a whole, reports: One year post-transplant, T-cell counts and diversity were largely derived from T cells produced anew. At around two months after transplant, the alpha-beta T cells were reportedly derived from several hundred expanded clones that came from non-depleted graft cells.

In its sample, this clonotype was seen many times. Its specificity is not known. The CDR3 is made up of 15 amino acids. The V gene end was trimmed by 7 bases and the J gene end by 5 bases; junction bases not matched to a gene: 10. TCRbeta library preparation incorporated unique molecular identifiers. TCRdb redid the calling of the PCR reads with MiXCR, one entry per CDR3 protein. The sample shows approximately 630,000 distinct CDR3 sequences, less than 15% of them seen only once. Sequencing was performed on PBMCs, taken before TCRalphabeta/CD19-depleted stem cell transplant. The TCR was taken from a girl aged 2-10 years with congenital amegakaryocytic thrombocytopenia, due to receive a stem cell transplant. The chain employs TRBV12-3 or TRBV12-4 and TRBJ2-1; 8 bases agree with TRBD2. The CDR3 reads CASTQASGRDNEQFF. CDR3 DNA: TGTGCCAGCACCCAGGCCAGCGGGAGAGACAATGAGCAGTTCTTC.